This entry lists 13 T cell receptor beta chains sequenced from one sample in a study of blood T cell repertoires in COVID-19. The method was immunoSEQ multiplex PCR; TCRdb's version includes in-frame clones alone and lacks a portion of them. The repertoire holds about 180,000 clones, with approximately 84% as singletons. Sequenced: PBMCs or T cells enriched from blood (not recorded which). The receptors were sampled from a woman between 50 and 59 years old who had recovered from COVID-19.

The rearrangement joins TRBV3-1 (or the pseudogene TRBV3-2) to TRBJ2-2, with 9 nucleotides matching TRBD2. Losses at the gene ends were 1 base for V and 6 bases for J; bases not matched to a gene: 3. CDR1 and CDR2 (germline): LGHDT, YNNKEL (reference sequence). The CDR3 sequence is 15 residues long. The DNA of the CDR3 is TGTGCCAGCAGCCAAGCCCGGACTAGCGCCGGGGAGCTGTTTTTT. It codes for CASSQARTSAGELFF.

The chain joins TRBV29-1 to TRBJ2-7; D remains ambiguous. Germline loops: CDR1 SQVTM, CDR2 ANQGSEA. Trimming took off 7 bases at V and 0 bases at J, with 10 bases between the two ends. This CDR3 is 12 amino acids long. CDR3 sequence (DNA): TGCAGCGCAGAAGCCGACTCCTACGAGCAGTACTTC. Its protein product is CSAEADSYEQYF.

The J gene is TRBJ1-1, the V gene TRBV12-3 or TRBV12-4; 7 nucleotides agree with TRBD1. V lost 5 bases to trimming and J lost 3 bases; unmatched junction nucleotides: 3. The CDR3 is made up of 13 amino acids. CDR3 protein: CASSNRGDTEAFF. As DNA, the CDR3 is TGTGCCAGCAGTAACAGGGGAGACACTGAAGCTTTCTTT.

Here the CDR3 reads CASTPGSNNSPLHF. In DNA, the CDR3 is TGTGCCAGCACCCCCGGGTCCAACAATTCACCCCTCCACTTT. The genes are TRBV28 and TRBJ1-6; no reliable D call. V was trimmed by 7 bases and J by 7 bases, leaving 14 bases between them. There are 14 residues in the CDR3. Germline V CDR1 and CDR2: MDHEN, SYDVKM.

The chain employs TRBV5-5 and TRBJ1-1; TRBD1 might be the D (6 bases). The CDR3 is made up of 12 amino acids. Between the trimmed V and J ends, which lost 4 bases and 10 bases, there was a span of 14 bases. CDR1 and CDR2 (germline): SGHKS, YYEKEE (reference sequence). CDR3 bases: TGTGCCAGCAGCGGAAGGACAGTCGGAGCTTTCTTT. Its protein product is CASSGRTVGAFF.

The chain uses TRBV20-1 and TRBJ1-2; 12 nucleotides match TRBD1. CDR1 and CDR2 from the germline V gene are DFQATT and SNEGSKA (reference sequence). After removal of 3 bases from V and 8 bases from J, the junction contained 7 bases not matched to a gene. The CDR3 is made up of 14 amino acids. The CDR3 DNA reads TGCAGTGCTAGTCAGGGACAGGGGGCAGGAGGCTACACCTTC. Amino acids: CSASQGQGAGGYTF.

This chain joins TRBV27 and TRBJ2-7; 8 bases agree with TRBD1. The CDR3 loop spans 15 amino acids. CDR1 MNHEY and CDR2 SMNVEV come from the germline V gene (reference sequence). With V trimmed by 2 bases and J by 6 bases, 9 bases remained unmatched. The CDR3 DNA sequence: TGTGCCAGCAGTTTAAGTGGACAGGGTCGTGGCGAGCAGTACTTC. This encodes CASSLSGQGRGEQYF.

CDR3 sequence reads: CASSIGRGRNEQFF. In DNA, the CDR3 is TGTGCCAGTAGTATAGGCAGGGGGAGGAATGAGCAGTTCTTC. V gene TRBV19 combines with J gene TRBJ2-1, with a weak D call TRBD1 (7 bases). There are 14 residues in the CDR3. The germline V and J ends were trimmed by 1 base and 7 bases, with 11 bases remaining between them. Germline CDR1 and CDR2: LNHDA and SQIVND (reference sequence).

CDR3 sequence: CASSEQTGGQAGGEAFF. In DNA form, the CDR3 reads TGTGCCAGCAGTGAGCAGACAGGGGGCCAAGCCGGAGGTGAAGCTTTCTTT. The chain joins TRBV2 to TRBJ1-1; TRBD1 matches at 10 bases. The germline gives CDR1 SNHLY, CDR2 FYNNEI. The CDR3 extends over 17 amino acids. The J segment lost 7 bases and the V segment lost 3 bases, leaving 14 bases of the junction unmatched.

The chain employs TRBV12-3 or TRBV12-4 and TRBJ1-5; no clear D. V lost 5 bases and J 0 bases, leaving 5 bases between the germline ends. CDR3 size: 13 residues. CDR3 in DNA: TGTGCCAGCAGTGGGAGTAGCAATCAGCCCCAGCATTTT. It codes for CASSGSSNQPQHF.

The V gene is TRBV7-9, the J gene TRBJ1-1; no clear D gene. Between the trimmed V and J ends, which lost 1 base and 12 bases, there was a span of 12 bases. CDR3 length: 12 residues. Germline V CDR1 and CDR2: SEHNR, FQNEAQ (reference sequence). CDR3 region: CASSLGAPESFF. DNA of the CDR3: TGTGCCAGCAGCTTAGGTGCCCCCGAGTCTTTCTTT.

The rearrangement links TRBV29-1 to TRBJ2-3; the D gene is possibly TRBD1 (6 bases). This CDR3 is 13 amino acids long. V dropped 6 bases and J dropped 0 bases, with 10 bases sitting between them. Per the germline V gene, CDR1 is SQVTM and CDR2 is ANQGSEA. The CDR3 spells CSVRDKSTDTQYF. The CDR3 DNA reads TGCAGCGTCCGGGACAAGAGCACAGATACGCAGTATTTT.

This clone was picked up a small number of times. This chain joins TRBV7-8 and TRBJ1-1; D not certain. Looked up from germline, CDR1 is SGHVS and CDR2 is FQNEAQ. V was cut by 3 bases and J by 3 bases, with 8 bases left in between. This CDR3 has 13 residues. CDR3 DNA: TGTGCCAGCAGCTTCGGGGTGTACACTGAAGCTTTCTTT. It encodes CASSFGVYTEAFF. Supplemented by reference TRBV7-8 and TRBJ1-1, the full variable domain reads GAGVSQSPRYKVAKRGQDVALRCDPISGHVSLFWYQQALGQGPEFLTYFQNEAQLDKSGLPSDRFFAERPEGSVSTLKIQRTQQEDSAVYLCASSFGVYTEAFFGQGTRLTVV.